This T cell receptor (beta chain) was captured by sequencing in a study of blood T cell repertoires in COVID-19. Overall study: The samples span acute and convalescent COVID-19 from the United States, Italy and Spain. Sample material is recorded as cDNA or gDNA derived from T cells, B-cell-depleted T cells, or PBMCs.

This clone was seen just once. Per the original data handling: Estimates of nucleated cell counts were drawn from the amplification of reference gene primers. TCRdb's copy holds only in-frame clones and misses some; the assay was immunoSEQ multiplex PCR. That table is the source of V, J and clone size, and D and trimming were worked out from the DNA. The profile shows over 400,000 clones, 80% to 90% of them singletons. Sequenced input: peripheral blood. The TCR was taken from a woman in her 30s with active or convalescent COVID-19.

Written as DNA, the CDR3 is TGCAGCGTCATCCCCAAGGGGGTAGGCGGAAACACCATATATTTT. As protein: CSVIPKGVGGNTIYF. The genes are TRBV29-1 and TRBJ1-3; possibly TRBD1 for D (6 bases). The germline V and J ends were trimmed by 6 bases and 4 bases, with 19 bases remaining between them. Germline V gene data show CDR1 as SQVTM and CDR2 as ANQGSEA. There are 15 residues in the CDR3.